Presented here are 20 T cell receptor beta chains from one specimen sequenced in a study of vaccination effects on CD4 cells after COVID-19 (dated by TCRdb to the early 2020s). Receptors were amplified or captured by the immunoSEQ multiplex PCR assay. TCRdb limited this immuneACCESS table to in-frame rearrangements with V and J called. A share of clones is missing; checked studies link under half to unresolved V genes, and the rest is unexplained. Recorded for this sample are about 63,000 clones; approximately 71% of them occurred a single time. The ten biggest clones cover roughly 3.5% of the sample. To identify antigen-specific CD4+ T cell clonotypes by their expansion, the ViraFEST assay first stimulated PBMC with viral peptide pools and then applied TCR sequencing. After around ten days of culture, CD4+ T cells were isolated with the EasySep CD4+ T cell isolation kit. Negative nucleocapsid antibody results before and after vaccination confirmed that the healthy vaccine recipients had no prior SARS-CoV-2 infection.

These receptors are not linked to any known antigen. The sequencing used CD4+ T cells from PBMCs cultured with HCoV-OC43 spike peptides, collected before COVID-19 vaccination. Read against the paper, the sample's cell subset or site label means: HCoV-OC43 spike overlapping peptide pool stimulation. The receptors were sampled from a human donor who received a COVID-19 vaccine.

The chain couples TRBV7-2 to TRBJ2-3; TRBD2 agrees at 8 bases. The germline V gene has CDR1 SGHTA and CDR2 FQGNSA. The CDR3 length is 15 residues. V was clipped by 3 bases and J by 0 bases; unmatched bases: 2. DNA for the CDR3: TGTGCCAGCAGCTTCGAGCGGGGGAGCACAGATACGCAGTATTTT. Residues: CASSFERGSTDTQYF. Combining the CDR3 with reference TRBV7-2 and TRBJ2-3 gives the whole variable domain GAGVSQSPSNKVTEKGKDVELRCDPISGHTALYWYRQSLGQGLEFLIYFQGNSAPDKSGLPSDRFSAERTGGSVSTLTIQRTQQEDSAVYLCASSFERGSTDTQYFGPGTRLTVL.

The gene calls are TRBV23-1 and TRBJ2-7, with unresolved D. Being an ORF, TRBV23-1 has a function that is uncertain. Trimming took 9 bases from V and 12 from J, leaving 12 bases between them. The CDR3 is made up of 9 amino acids. CDR3 residues: CARDRVRYV. DNA for the CDR3: TGCGCCAGGGATCGAGTCCGGTACGTC.

This chain joins TRBV10-3 and TRBJ1-2; no firm D call. CDR1 is ENHRY, CDR2 SYGVKD, per germline. Between the trimmed V and J ends, which lost 0 bases and 8 bases, there was a span of 10 bases. This CDR3 region has 13 residues. The CDR3 loop reads CAISESGFYGYTF. CDR3 coding DNA: TGTGCCATCAGTGAGTCAGGGTTTTACGGCTACACCTTC.

The genes are TRBV6-2 or TRBV6-3 and TRBJ2-5, with TRBD2 matching 8 bases. Trimming took 5 bases from V and 1 from J; bases not matched to a gene: 9. Per germline, CDR1 MNHEY and CDR2 SVGEGT. The CDR3 totals 16 residues. The CDR3 bases are TGTGCCAGCAGTACCCCGGGGGGGCCCCGCCAAGAGACCCAGTACTTC. Protein sequence: CASSTPGGPRQETQYF.

The V call is TRBV6-5, the J call TRBJ2-7, with TRBD2 matching 8 bases. CDR1 and CDR2 (germline): MNHEY, SVGAGI. This CDR3 spans 14 amino acids. Trimming cost V 4 bases and J 4 bases; bases outside gene matches: 6. CDR3 coding DNA: TGTGCCAGCAGTTCTACGGGGGGGAGGTACGAGCAGTACGTC. It yields the protein CASSSTGGRYEQYV.

For the CDR3, the DNA is TGCGCCAGCAGCTTATTAGGGTCGGCTACAACTAATGAAAAACTGTTTTTT. It codes for CASSLLGSATTNEKLFF. The chain recombines TRBV5-1 with TRBJ1-4; D uncertain. This CDR3 spans 17 amino acids. Germline V gives CDR1 SGHRS, CDR2 YFSETQ. The V end was cut by 2 bases, the J end by 0 bases, with 14 bases between.

The V gene is TRBV14, the J gene TRBJ1-1; 7 bases line up with TRBD1. J gave up 7 bases and V 0 bases, and 14 bases lay outside the gene matches. The germline V gene has CDR1 SGHDN and CDR2 FVKESK. The length of the CDR3 is 17 residues. Here the CDR3 DNA reads TGTGCCAGCAGCCAAGACCCGGGACAGATAAGGAGCCTTGAAGCTTTCTTT. Translating gives CASSQDPGQIRSLEAFF.

V usage is TRBV7-6 and J usage is TRBJ1-1, with D tentatively TRBD1 (6 bases). The CDR3 runs to 14 residues. Germline CDR1 is SGHVS and CDR2 is FNYEAQ. V was pared by 4 bases and J by 4 bases, with 13 bases between. This CDR3 is CASSSQRGGTEAFF. DNA of the CDR3: TGTGCCAGCAGCTCACAAAGGGGGGGCACTGAAGCTTTCTTT.

This chain connects TRBV11-3 to TRBJ2-3; TRBD1 agrees at 7 bases. Germline CDR1 SGHNT, CDR2 YENEEA. The CDR3 totals 18 residues. Trimming removed 5 bases from V and 2 bases from J; junction bases left unmatched: 16. CDR3: CASSLPSVRGNNTDTQYF. In nucleotides, the CDR3 is TGTGCCAGCAGCCTACCCTCCGTCAGGGGGAATAACACAGATACGCAGTATTTT.

This clone is a singleton in its sample. V is TRBV6-1 and J is TRBJ2-7, with TRBD2 as a possible D gene (6 bases). V lost 0 bases to trimming and J lost 4 bases, with 10 bases between them. CDR3 size: 14 residues. Germline CDR1 is MNHNS and CDR2 is SASEGT. CDR3 DNA: TGTGCCAGCAGTGAAGCTTCAGGGAGGTACGAGCAGTACGTC. Protein product: CASSEASGRYEQYV.

The chain links TRBV2 to TRBJ2-1, with D perhaps matching TRBD1 (6 bases). Germline V gives CDR1 SNHLY, CDR2 FYNNEI. The CDR3 contains 13 residues. V gave up 10 bases and J gave up 4 bases, with 14 bases separating them. The CDR3 DNA is TGTGCCACCGGACAGAATTCTTACAATGAGCAGTTCTTC. Translated, it gives CATGQNSYNEQFF. The full variable domain, with the rest looked up from reference TRBV2 and TRBJ2-1, is EPEVTQTPSHQVTQMGQEVILRCVPISNHLYFYWYRQILGQKVEFLVSFYNNEISEKSEIFDDQFSVERPDGSNFTLKIRSTKLEDSAMYFCATGQNSYNEQFFGPGTRLTVL.

This rearrangement joins TRBV6-2 or TRBV6-3 to TRBJ2-6; 7 bases are a match to TRBD2. The length of the CDR3 is 15 residues. Germline CDR1 is MNHEY and CDR2 is SVGEGT. Germline trimming cut 4 bases from V and 0 bases from J; bases unmatched to any gene: 0. Here the CDR3 reads CASSWGGSGANVLTF. The CDR3 DNA sequence: TGTGCCAGCAGTTGGGGGGGCTCTGGGGCCAACGTCCTGACTTTC.

The rearrangement uses TRBV7-2 and TRBJ1-1; TRBD1 is a possible D gene (6 bases). V shed 2 bases and J shed 4 bases, with 17 bases lying between them. The germline V gene has CDR1 SGHTA and CDR2 FQGNSA. The CDR3 covers 16 residues. The CDR3 region has the DNA TGTGCCAGCAGCTTATTACCCCCGGGGGCCGGCACTGAAGCTTTCTTT. It codes for CASSLLPPGAGTEAFF.

This clone has only one observation. J is TRBJ2-7 and V is TRBV5-1; TRBD2 is a possible D gene (5 bases). The V gene's germline CDR1 is SGHRS and CDR2 YFSETQ. CDR3 length: 13 residues. With 4 bases removed from V and 3 bases from J, the gap between germline ends came to 11 bases. The CDR3 coding sequence is TGCGCCAGCAGCGACGGGAACGACTACGAGCAGTACGTC. Encoded protein: CASSDGNDYEQYV.

This chain joins TRBV2 and TRBJ2-4; D perhaps matches TRBD2 (5 bases). From germline, CDR1 is SNHLY and CDR2 FYNNEI. Trimming took 8 bases from V and 8 from J, leaving 16 bases between them. The CDR3 is made up of 13 amino acids. CDR3 region: CASEWTAQHIQYF. DNA for the CDR3: TGTGCCAGCGAGTGGACTGCCCAGCACATTCAGTACTTC.

This clone was observed a few times. The chain is built from TRBV3-1 (or the pseudogene TRBV3-2) and TRBJ2-1, with TRBD1 matching over 9 bases. Losses at the gene ends were 1 base for V and 8 bases for J; bases not matched to a gene: 3. Germline V lookup: CDR1 LGHDT, CDR2 YNNKEL (reference sequence). The CDR3 is made up of 14 amino acids. The CDR3 DNA sequence: TGTGCCAGCAGCCAAGGAGGACAGGGGTATGAGCAGTTCTTC. Residues: CASSQGGQGYEQFF.

This chain uses TRBV13 with TRBJ2-5, with D possibly being TRBD1 (6 bases). The CDR3 is made up of 14 amino acids. The V end was cut by 2 bases, the J end by 5 bases, with 12 bases between. Germline CDR1 is PRHDT and CDR2 is FYEKMQ (reference sequence). CDR3 sequence (DNA): TGTGCCAGCAGCTTAAAACAGGGAAGGGAGACCCAGTACTTC. Its translation: CASSLKQGRETQYF.

The J gene is TRBJ1-1, the V gene TRBV5-1, with 7 bases identical to TRBD1. The CDR3 extends over 16 amino acids. V shed 4 bases and J 4 bases; nucleotides not matched to a gene: 13. Germline lookup yields CDR1 SGHRS and CDR2 YFSETQ. CDR3 residues: CASSTQGVGVSTEAFF. The CDR3 DNA sequence: TGCGCCAGCAGCACTCAGGGGGTTGGGGTTAGCACTGAAGCTTTCTTT.

The rearrangement joins TRBV24-1 to TRBJ1-5, with D uncertain. The CDR3 covers 13 residues. Germline V gene data show CDR1 as KGHDR and CDR2 as SFDVKD. V gave up 6 bases and J gave up 7 bases, with 12 bases separating them. CDR3 protein: CATSRTAAQPQHF. CDR3 bases: TGTGCCACCAGTAGAACAGCGGCGCAGCCCCAGCATTTT.

This clone was counted only a few times. The rearrangement joins TRBV5-6 to TRBJ2-7, with unresolved D. The CDR3 has 11 residues. V lost 3 bases and J lost 0, with 1 base in between. Germline V gene data show CDR1 as SGHDT and CDR2 as YYEEEE. CDR3: CASSYSYEQYV. The CDR3 coding sequence is TGTGCCAGCAGCTACTCCTACGAGCAGTACGTC.